Listed here are 7 T cell receptor beta chains from one sample, sequenced in a study of identifying expanded T cells in peripheral blood (dated by TCRdb to about 2019). Library prep was done by the immunoSEQ multiplex PCR assay. TCRdb obtained this table from immuneACCESS and retained in-frame rearrangements with V and J assigned. These tables miss some clones; where compared with another copy, unresolved V genes account for less than half of the shortfall, and the remainder is unexplained. Across this sample there are about 91,000 clones, with roughly 86% seen only once. The top ten hold 3.5% to 5% of the sample. Sequenced sample: blood. Receptors originate from a person aged 18 to 69 in good health.

The V gene is TRBV27, the J gene TRBJ1-1; D not resolved. Germline CDR1 MNHEY, CDR2 SMNVEV (reference sequence). This CDR3 has 13 residues. V lost 3 bases to trimming and J lost 0 bases, with 5 bases between them. The CDR3 sequence: CASSFKMNTEAFF. As DNA, the CDR3 is TGTGCCAGCAGTTTTAAGATGAACACTGAAGCTTTCTTT.

This chain connects TRBV5-1 to TRBJ2-7, with 9 bases identical to TRBD2. Unmatched junction bases numbered 3, after V lost 0 bases and J lost 2 bases. This CDR3 is 15 amino acids long. Germline CDR1 and CDR2: SGHRS and YFSETQ. CDR3 residues: CASSLESGGTYEQYF. The CDR3, as DNA: TGCGCCAGCAGCTTGGAAAGCGGGGGGACCTACGAGCAGTACTTC. Full variable domain (outside the CDR3, taken from reference TRBV5-1 and TRBJ2-7): KAGVTQTPRYLIKTRGQQVTLSCSPISGHRSVSWYQQTPGQGLQFLFEYFSETQRNKGNFPGRFSGRQFSNSRSEMNVSTLELGDSALYLCASSLESGGTYEQYFGPGTRLTVT.

The chain carries TRBV2 and TRBJ1-5; TRBD1 might be the D (5 bases). Germline V gene data show CDR1 as SNHLY and CDR2 as FYNNEI. Trimming removed 6 bases at V and 0 bases at J, with 12 bases between. CDR3 length: 15 amino acids. The CDR3 loop is CASRKGTVSNQPQHF. In DNA, the CDR3 is TGTGCCAGCAGGAAGGGGACGGTTAGCAATCAGCCCCAGCATTTT. The full variable domain, with the rest looked up from reference TRBV2 and TRBJ1-5, is EPEVTQTPSHQVTQMGQEVILRCVPISNHLYFYWYRQILGQKVEFLVSFYNNEISEKSEIFDDQFSVERPDGSNFTLKIRSTKLEDSAMYFCASRKGTVSNQPQHFGDGTRLSIL.

The V gene is TRBV28, the J gene TRBJ2-1, with 7 bases fitting TRBD2. The V segment lost 8 bases and the J segment 5 bases; nucleotides outside the gene matches: 3. Germline CDR1 and CDR2: MDHEN and SYDVKM. The CDR3 extends over 12 amino acids. The CDR3 loop reads CASRDYNNEQFF. CDR3 nucleotide sequence: TGTGCCAGCCGGGACTATAACAATGAGCAGTTCTTC.

The chain has TRBV5-4 and TRBJ1-2; TRBD1 aligns across 7 bases. Germline V gives CDR1 SGHNT, CDR2 YYREEE (reference sequence). The CDR3 has 14 residues. The ends lost 6 bases at V and 1 base at J; junction bases unmatched: 6. Here the CDR3 reads CASTKGGFNYGYTF. CDR3 bases: TGTGCCAGCACCAAAGGGGGCTTTAACTATGGCTACACCTTC.

The rearrangement links TRBV28 to TRBJ1-5; D is undetermined. V gave up 7 bases and J gave up 1 base, with 8 bases separating them. This CDR3 has 13 amino acids. Germline assignment: CDR1 MDHEN and CDR2 SYDVKM. The CDR3 protein is CASIRQSNQPQHF. CDR3 coding DNA: TGTGCCAGCATACGGCAGAGCAATCAGCCCCAGCATTTT.

V usage is TRBV6-4 and J usage is TRBJ1-5; the D gene is possibly TRBD1 (5 bases). The length of the CDR3 is 15 residues. Trimming removed 3 bases at V and 5 bases at J, with 14 bases between. Germline V lookup: CDR1 MRHNA, CDR2 SNTAGT. The CDR3 is CASSEVAGVDQPQHF. The DNA of the CDR3 is TGTGCCAGCAGTGAGGTGGCGGGGGTGGATCAGCCCCAGCATTTT.